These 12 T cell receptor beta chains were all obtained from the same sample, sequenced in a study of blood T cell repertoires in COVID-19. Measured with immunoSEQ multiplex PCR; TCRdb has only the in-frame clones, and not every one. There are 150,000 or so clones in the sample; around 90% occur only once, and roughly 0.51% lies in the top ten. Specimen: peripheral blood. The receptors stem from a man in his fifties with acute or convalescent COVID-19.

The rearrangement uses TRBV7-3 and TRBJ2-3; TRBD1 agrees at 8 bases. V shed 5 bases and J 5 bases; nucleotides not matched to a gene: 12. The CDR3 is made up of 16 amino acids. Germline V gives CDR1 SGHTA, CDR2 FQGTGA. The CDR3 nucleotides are TGTGCCAGCAGCCAGGGGGCGGGGTTTGTTGGAGATACGCAGTATTTT. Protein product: CASSQGAGFVGDTQYF. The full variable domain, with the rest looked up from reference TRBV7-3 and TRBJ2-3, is GAGVSQTPSNKVTEKGKYVELRCDPISGHTALYWYRQSLGQGPEFLIYFQGTGAADDSGLPNDRFFAVRPEGSVSTLKIQRTERGDSAVYLCASSQGAGFVGDTQYFGPGTRLTVL.

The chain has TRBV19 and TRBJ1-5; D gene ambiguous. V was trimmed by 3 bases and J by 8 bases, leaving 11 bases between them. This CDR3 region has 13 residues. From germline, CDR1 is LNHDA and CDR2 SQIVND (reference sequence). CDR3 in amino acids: CASSMRRGEPQHF. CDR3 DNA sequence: TGTGCCAGTAGTATGAGGCGGGGTGAGCCCCAGCATTTT.

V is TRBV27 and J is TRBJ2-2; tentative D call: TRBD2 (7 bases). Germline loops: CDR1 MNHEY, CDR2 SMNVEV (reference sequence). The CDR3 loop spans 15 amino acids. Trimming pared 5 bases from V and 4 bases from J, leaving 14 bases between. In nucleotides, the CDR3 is TGTGCCAGCAGTCCCCGGGGGGCTGGCACCGGGGAGCTGTTTTTT. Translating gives CASSPRGAGTGELFF.

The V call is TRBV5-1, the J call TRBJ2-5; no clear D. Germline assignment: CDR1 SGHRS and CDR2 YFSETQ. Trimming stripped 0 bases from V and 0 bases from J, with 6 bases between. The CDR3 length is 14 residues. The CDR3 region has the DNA TGCGCCAGCAGCTTGGAGCGAAACCAAGAGACCCAGTACTTC. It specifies CASSLERNQETQYF.

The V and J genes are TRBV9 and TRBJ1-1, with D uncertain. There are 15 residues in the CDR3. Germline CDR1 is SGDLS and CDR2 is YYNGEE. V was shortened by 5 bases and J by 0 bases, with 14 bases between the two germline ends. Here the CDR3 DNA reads TGTGCCAGCAGTGCCAAAGGAGGCCTGAACACTGAAGCTTTCTTT. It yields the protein CASSAKGGLNTEAFF.

The CDR3 protein is CATSSVGQGPDGYTF. In nucleotides, the CDR3 is TGTGCCACCAGCAGCGTGGGACAGGGACCCGATGGCTACACCTTC. This chain links TRBV15 with TRBJ1-2, with TRBD1 identical over 9 bases. Germline V gives CDR1 LNHNV, CDR2 YYDKDF (reference sequence). The CDR3 totals 15 residues. Trimming removed 3 bases from V and 6 bases from J; junction bases left unmatched: 8.

The CDR3 coding sequence is TGCGCCAGCAGGACAGGGGGGGGCAATGAGCAGTTCTTC. Protein sequence: CASRTGGGNEQFF. This sequence joins TRBV10-2 and TRBJ2-1, with 9 positions matching TRBD1. Per the germline V gene, CDR1 is WSHSY and CDR2 is SAAADI. This CDR3 has 13 amino acids. V was pared by 6 bases and J by 6 bases, with 3 bases of the junction left unmatched.

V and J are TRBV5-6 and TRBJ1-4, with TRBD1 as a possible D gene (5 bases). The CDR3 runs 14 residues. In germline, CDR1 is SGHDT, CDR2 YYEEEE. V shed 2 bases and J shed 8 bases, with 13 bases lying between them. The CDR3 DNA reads TGTGCCAGCAGCTTCAGGAGCGACAGCGAAAAACTGTTTTTT. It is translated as CASSFRSDSEKLFF. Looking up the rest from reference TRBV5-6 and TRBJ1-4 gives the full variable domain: DAGVTQSPTHLIKTRGQQVTLRCSPKSGHDTVSWYQQALGQGPQFIFQYYEEEERQRGNFPDRFSGHQFPNYSSELNVNALLLGDSALYLCASSFRSDSEKLFFGSGTQLSVL.

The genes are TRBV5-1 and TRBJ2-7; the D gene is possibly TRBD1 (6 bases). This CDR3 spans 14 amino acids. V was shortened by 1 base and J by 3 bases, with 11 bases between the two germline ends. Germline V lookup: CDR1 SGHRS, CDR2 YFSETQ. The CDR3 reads CASSLSGAYYEQYF. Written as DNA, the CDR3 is TGCGCCAGCAGCTTGTCAGGGGCCTACTACGAGCAGTACTTC.

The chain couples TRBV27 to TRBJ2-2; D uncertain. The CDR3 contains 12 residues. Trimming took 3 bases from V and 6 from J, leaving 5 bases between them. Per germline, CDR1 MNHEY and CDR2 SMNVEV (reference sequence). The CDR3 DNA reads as TGTGCCAGCAGTTTTCCGGCCGGGGAGCTGTTTTTT. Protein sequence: CASSFPAGELFF.

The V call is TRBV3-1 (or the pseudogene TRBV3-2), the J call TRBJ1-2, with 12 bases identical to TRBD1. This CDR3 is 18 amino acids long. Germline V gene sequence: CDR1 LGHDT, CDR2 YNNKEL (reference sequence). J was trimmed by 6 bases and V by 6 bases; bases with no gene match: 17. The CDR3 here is CASSPLGTGGVQGNGYTF. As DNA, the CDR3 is TGTGCCAGCAGTCCATTGGGGACAGGGGGCGTGCAAGGGAATGGCTACACCTTC.

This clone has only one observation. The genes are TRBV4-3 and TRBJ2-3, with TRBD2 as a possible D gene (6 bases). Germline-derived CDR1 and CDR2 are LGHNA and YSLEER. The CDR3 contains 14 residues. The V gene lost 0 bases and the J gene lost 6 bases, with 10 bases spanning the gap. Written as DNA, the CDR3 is TGCGCCAGCAGCCAAGATTCAGGGAGGGATACGCAGTATTTT. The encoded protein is CASSQDSGRDTQYF.